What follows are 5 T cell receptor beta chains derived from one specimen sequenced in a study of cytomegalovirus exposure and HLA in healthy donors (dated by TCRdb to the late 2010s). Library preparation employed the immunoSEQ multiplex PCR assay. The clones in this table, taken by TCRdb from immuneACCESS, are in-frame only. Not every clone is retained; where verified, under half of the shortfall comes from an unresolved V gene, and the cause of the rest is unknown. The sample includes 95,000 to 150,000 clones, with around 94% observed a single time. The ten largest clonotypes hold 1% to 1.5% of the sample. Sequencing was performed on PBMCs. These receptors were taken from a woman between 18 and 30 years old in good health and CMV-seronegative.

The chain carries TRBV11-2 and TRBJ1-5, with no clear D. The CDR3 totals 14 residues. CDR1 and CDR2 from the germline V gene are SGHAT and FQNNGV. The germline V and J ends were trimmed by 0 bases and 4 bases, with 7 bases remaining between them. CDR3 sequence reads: CASSLEGGNQPQHF. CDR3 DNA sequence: TGTGCCAGCAGCTTAGAGGGCGGGAATCAGCCCCAGCATTTT.

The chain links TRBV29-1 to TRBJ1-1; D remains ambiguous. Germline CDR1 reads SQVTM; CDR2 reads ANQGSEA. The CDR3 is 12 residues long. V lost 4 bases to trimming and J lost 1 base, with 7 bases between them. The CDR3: CSVVEGNTEAFF. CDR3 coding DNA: TGCAGCGTTGTCGAGGGGAACACTGAAGCTTTCTTT.

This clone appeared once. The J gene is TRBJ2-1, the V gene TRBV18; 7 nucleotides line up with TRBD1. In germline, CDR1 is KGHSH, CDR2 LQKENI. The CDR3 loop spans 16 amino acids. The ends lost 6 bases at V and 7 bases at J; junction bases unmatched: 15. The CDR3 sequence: CASSESPGQRRNEQFF. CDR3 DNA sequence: TGTGCCAGCTCTGAGAGCCCGGGACAGAGAAGAAATGAGCAGTTCTTC.

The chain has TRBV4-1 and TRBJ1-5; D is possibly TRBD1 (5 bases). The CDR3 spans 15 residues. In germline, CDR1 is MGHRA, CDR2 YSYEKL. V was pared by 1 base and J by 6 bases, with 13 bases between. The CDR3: CASSQVQGTRQPQHF. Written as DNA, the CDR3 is TGCGCCAGCAGCCAAGTGCAGGGCACCCGTCAGCCCCAGCATTTT.

CDR3 residues: CASSLAAGQRHLSALHF. CDR3 nucleotide sequence: TGTGCCAGCAGTTTAGCGGCGGGGCAGCGACATTTATCGGCCCTCCACTTT. The chain links TRBV27 to TRBJ1-6; a possible D gene is TRBD1 (5 bases). This CDR3 contains 17 residues. Trimming stripped 2 bases from V and 14 bases from J, with 25 bases between. Per the germline V gene, CDR1 is MNHEY and CDR2 is SMNVEV (reference sequence).